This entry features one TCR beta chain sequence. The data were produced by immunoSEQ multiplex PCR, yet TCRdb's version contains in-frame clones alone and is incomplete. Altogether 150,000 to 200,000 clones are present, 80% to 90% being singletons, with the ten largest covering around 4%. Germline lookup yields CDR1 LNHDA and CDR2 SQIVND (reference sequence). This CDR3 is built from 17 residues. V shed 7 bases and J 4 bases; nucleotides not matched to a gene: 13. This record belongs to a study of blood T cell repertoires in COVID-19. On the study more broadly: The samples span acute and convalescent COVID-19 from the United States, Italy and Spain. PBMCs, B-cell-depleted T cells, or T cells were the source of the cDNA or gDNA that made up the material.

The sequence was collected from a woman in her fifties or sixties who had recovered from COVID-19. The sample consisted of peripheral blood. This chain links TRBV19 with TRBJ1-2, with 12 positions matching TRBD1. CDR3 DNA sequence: TGTGCCAGTACCGATTCGCCGGGACAGGGGGCTCTCTATGGCTACACCTTC. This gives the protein CASTDSPGQGALYGYTF.